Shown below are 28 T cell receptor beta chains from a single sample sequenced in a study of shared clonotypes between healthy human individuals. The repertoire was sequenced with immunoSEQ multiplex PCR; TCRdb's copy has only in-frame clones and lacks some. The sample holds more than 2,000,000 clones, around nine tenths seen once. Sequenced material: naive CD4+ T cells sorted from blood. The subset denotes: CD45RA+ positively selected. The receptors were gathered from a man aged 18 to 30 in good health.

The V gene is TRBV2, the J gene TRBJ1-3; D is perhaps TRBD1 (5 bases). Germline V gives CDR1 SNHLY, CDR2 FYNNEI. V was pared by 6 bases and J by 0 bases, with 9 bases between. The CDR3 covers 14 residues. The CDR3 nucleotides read TGTGCCAGCAGAGCACAGGTCTCTGGAAACACCATATATTTT. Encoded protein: CASRAQVSGNTIYF.

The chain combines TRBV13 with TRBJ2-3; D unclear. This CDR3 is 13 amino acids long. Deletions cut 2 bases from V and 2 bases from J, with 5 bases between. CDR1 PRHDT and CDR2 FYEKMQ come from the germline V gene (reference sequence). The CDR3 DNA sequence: TGTGCCAGCAGCTTAACAGACACAGATACGCAGTATTTT. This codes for CASSLTDTDTQYF.

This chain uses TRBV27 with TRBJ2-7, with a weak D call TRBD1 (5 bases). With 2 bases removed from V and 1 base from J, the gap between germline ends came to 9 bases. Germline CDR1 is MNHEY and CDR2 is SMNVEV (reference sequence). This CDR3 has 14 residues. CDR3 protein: CASSLTGLSYEQYF. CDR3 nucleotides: TGTGCCAGCAGTTTAACAGGTCTATCCTACGAGCAGTACTTC.

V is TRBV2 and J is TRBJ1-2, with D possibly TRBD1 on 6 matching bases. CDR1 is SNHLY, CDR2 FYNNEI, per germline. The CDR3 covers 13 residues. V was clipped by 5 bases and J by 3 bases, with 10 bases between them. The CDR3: CASSYEGDYGYTF. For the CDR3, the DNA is TGTGCCAGCAGTTACGAGGGGGACTATGGCTACACCTTC.

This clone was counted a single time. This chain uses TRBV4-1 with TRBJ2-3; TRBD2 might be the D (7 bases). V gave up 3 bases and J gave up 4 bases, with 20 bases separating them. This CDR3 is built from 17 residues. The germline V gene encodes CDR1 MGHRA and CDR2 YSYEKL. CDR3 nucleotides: TGCGCCAGCAGCCAGGGTCGAGGGGGGGCGGATGCAGATACGCAGTATTTT. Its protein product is CASSQGRGGADADTQYF.

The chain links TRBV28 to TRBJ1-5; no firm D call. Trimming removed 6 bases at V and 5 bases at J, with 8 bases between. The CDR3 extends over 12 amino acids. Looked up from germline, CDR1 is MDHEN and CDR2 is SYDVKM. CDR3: CASRPADQPQHF. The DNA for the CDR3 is TGTGCCAGCAGGCCTGCTGATCAGCCCCAGCATTTT.

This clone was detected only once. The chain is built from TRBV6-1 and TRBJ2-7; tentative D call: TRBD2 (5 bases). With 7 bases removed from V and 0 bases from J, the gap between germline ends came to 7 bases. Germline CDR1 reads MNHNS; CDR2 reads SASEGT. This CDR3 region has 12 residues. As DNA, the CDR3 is TGTGCCAGCAAAGGGAGCTCCTACGAGCAGTACTTC. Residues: CASKGSSYEQYF.

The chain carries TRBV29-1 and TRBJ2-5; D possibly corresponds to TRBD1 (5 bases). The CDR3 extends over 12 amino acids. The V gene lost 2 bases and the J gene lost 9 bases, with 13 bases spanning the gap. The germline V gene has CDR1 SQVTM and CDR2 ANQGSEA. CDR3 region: CSVERGSEAQYF. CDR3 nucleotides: TGCAGCGTTGAAAGGGGCAGCGAGGCCCAGTACTTC. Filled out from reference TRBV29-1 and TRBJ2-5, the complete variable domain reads SAVISQKPSRDICQRGTSLTIQCQVDSQVTMMFWYRQQPGQSLTLIATANQGSEATYESGFVIDKFPISRPNLTFSTLTVSNMSPEDSSIYLCSVERGSEAQYFGPGTRLLVL.

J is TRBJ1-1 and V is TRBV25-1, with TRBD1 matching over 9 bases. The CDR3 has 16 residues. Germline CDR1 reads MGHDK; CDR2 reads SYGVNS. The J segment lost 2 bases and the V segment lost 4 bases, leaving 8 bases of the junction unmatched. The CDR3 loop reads CASSGYRGLGNTEAFF. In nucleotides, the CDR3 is TGTGCCAGCAGTGGATACAGGGGGCTAGGCAACACTGAAGCTTTCTTT.

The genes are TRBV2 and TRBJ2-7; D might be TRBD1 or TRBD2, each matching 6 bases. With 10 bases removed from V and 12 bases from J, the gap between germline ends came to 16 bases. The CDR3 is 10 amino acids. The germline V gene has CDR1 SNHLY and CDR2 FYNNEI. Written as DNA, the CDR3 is TGTGCCACCGGGGGACAAGGGCTGTACTTC. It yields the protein CATGGQGLYF.

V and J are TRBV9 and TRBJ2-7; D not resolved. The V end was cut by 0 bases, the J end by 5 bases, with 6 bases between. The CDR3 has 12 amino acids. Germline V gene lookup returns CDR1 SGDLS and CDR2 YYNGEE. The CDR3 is CASSVEGHEQYF. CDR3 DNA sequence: TGTGCCAGCAGCGTAGAAGGCCACGAGCAGTACTTC. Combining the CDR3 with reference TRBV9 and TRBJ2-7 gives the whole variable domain DSGVTQTPKHLITATGQRVTLRCSPRSGDLSVYWYQQSLDQGLQFLIQYYNGEERAKGNILERFSAQQFPDLHSELNLSSLELGDSALYFCASSVEGHEQYFGPGTRLTVT.

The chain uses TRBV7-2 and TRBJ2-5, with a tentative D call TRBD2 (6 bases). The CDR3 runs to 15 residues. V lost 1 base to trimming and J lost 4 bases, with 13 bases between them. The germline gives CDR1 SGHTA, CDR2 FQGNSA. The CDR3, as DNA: TGTGCCAGCAGCTTAGGTGGGGGGATAGGAGAGACCCAGTACTTC. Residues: CASSLGGGIGETQYF.

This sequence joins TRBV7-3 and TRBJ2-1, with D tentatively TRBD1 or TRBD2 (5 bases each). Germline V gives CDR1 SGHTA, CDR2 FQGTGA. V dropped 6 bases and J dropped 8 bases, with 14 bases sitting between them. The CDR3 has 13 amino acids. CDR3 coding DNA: TGTGCCAGCAGTTCTGCCGTGGGGGATGAGCAGTTCTTC. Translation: CASSSAVGDEQFF.

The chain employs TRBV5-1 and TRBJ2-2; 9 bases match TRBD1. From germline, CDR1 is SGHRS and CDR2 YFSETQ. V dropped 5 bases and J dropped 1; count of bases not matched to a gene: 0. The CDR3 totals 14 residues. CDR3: CASRTGGNTGELFF. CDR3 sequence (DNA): TGCGCCAGCAGGACAGGGGGGAACACCGGGGAGCTGTTTTTT. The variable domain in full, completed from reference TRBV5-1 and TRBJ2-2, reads KAGVTQTPRYLIKTRGQQVTLSCSPISGHRSVSWYQQTPGQGLQFLFEYFSETQRNKGNFPGRFSGRQFSNSRSEMNVSTLELGDSALYLCASRTGGNTGELFFGEGSRLTVL.

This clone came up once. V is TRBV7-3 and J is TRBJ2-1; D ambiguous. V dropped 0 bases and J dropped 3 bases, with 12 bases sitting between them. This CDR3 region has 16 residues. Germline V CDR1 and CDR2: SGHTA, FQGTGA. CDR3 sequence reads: CASSLTGTIYYNEQFF. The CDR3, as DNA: TGTGCCAGCAGCTTAACGGGAACGATTTACTACAATGAGCAGTTCTTC.

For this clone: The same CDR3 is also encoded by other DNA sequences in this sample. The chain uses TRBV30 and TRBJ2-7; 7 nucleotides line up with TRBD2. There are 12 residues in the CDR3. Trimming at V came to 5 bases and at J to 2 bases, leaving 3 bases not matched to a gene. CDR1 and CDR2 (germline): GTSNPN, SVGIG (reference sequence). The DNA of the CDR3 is TGTGCCTGGTCGGGGGGTCCCTACGAGCAGTACTTC. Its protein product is CAWSGGPYEQYF.

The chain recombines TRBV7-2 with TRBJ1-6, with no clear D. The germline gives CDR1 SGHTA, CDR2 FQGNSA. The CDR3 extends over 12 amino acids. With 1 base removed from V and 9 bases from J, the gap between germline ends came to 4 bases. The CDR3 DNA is TGTGCCAGCAGCTTAGGATTTTCACCCCTCCACTTT. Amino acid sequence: CASSLGFSPLHF.

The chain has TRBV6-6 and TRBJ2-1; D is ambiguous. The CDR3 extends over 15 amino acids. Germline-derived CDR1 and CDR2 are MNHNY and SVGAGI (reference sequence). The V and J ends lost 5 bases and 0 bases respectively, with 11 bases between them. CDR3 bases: TGTGCCAGCAGTAACAGTCTTACCTCCTACAATGAGCAGTTCTTC. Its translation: CASSNSLTSYNEQFF.

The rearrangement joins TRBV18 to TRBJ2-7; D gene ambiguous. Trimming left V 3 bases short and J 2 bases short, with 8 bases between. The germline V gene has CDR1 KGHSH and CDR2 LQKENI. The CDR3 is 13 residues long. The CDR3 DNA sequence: TGTGCCAGCTCACCTTCGCCGACCTACGAGCAGTACTTC. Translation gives CASSPSPTYEQYF.

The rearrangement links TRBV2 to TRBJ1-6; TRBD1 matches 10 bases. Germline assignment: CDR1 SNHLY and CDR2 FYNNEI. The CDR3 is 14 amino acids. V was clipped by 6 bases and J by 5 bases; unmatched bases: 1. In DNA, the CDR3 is TGTGCCAGCAGGGGACAGGGGAATAATTCACCCCTCCACTTT. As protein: CASRGQGNNSPLHF.

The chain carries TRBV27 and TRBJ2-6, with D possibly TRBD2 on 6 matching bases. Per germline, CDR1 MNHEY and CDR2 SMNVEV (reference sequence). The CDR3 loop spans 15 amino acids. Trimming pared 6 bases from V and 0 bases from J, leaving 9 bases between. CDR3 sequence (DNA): TGTGCCAGCAGGGACGGGAGCTCTGGGGCCAACGTCCTGACTTTC. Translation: CASRDGSSGANVLTF.

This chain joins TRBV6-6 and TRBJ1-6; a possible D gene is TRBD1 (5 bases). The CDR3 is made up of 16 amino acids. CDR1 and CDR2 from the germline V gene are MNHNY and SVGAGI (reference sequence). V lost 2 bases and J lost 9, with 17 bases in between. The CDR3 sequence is CASSYGSEGYGSPLHF. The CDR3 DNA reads TGTGCCAGCAGTTACGGTTCGGAGGGGTACGGTTCACCCCTCCACTTT.

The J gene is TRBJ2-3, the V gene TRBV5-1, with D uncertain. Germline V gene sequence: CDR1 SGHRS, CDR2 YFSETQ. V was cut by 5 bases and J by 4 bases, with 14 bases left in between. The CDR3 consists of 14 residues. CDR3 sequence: CASRRTGFSDTQYF. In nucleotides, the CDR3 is TGCGCCAGCAGGAGGACCGGGTTCTCAGATACGCAGTATTTT.

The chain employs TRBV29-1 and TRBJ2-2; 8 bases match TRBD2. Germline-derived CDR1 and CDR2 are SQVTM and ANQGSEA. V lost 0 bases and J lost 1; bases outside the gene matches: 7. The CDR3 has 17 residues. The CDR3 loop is CSVEEGGLAQNTGELFF. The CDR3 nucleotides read TGCAGCGTTGAAGAAGGCGGACTAGCCCAGAACACCGGGGAGCTGTTTTTT.

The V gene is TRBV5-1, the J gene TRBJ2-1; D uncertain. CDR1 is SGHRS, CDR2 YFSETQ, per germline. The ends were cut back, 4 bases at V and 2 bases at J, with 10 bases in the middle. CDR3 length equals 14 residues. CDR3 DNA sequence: TGCGCCAGCAGCCCGCTATCTCCCTACAATGAGCAGTTCTTC. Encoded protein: CASSPLSPYNEQFF.

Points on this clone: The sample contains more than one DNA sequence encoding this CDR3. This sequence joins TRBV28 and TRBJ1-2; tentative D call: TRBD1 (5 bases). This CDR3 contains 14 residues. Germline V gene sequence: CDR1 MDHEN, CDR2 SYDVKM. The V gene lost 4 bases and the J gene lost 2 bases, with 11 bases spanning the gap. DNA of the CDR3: TGTGCCAGCAGTTCCCCGGACACGAACTATGGCTACACCTTC. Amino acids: CASSSPDTNYGYTF.

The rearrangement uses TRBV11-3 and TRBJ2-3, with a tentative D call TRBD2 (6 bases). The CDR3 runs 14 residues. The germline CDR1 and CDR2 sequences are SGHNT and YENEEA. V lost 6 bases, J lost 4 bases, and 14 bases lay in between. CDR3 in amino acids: CASSSGTGPDTQYF. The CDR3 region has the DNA TGTGCCAGCAGTTCCGGGACTGGGCCAGATACGCAGTATTTT.

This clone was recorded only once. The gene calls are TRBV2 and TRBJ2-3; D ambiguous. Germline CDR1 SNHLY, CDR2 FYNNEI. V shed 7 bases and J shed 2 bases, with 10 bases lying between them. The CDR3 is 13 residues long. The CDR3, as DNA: TGTGCCAGCAAGAGCTTGAACACAGATACGCAGTATTTT. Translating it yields CASKSLNTDTQYF.